What follows is one T cell receptor beta chain and its context. One base away lies a much larger clone, so this may be a sequencing read error. The data were obtained in a study of Graves' ophthalmopathy and Graves' hyperthyroidism. The overall study: Upon initial diagnosis and before any treatment, peripheral blood was collected.

The PBMCs originated from roughly 9.6 ml of fresh peripheral blood. The germline V gene encodes CDR1 KGHSH and CDR2 LQKENI. Trimming removed 2 bases from V and 3 bases from J, with 14 bases in between. This CDR3 has 15 residues. Beta-chain TCR CDR3 regions were amplified from RNA transcripts. RT-PCR with HTBI primers came first, then second-round multiplex PCR. TCRdb passed the multiplex PCR reads through MiXCR, listing each CDR3 protein once. Among around 400,000 distinct CDR3 sequences listed, more than 20% were seen once. This chain uses TRBV18 with TRBJ2-7; possible D gene TRBD2, 6 bases. The sample comprised peripheral blood. The TCR originated in a young woman with stable Graves' hyperthyroidism. CDR3 bases: TGTGCCAGCTCACCAGGGAGCGGGCCCCGCTACGAGCAGTACTTC. Residues: CASSPGSGPRYEQYF.